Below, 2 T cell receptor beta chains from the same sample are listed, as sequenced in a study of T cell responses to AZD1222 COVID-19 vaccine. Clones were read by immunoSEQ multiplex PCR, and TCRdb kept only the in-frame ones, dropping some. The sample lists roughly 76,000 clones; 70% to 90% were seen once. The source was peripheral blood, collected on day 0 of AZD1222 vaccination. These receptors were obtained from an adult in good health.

CDR3 region: CASQAALSVNTGELFF. For the CDR3, the DNA is TGTGCCAGCCAAGCTGCCTTAAGCGTCAACACCGGGGAGCTGTTTTTT. The chain has TRBV27 and TRBJ2-2; unclear D gene. The V gene's germline CDR1 is MNHEY and CDR2 SMNVEV (reference sequence). Deletions cut 8 bases from V and 2 bases from J, with 18 bases between. The CDR3 runs to 16 residues.

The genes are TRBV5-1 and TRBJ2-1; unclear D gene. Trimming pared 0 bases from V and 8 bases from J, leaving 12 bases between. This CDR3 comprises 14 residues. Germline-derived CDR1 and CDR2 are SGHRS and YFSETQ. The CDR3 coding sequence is TGCGCCAGCAGCTTGGACGGCCCATTAGATGAGCAGTTCTTC. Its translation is CASSLDGPLDEQFF. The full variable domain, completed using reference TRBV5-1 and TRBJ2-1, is KAGVTQTPRYLIKTRGQQVTLSCSPISGHRSVSWYQQTPGQGLQFLFEYFSETQRNKGNFPGRFSGRQFSNSRSEMNVSTLELGDSALYLCASSLDGPLDEQFFGPGTRLTVL.